Following are 15 T cell receptor beta chains from one sample sequenced in a study of CD8+CD57+ T cells in acquired aplastic anemia. Genomic DNA, serving as template, underwent TCR beta VDJ and CDR3 profiling. TCRdb re-derived calls from the reads in MiXCR, one entry per CDR3 protein. Of about 40,000 distinct CDR3 sequences in the sample, 60% to 80% were seen once. Whoever was chosen for sequencing had shown CD8+CD57+ cell expansion by flow cytometry. The sequenced sample consisted of sorted CD4+, CD8+, or CD8+CD57+ T cells (not recorded which) from PBMCs. These receptor sequences come from a human donor with aplastic anemia.

The chain recombines TRBV15 with TRBJ1-6, with a tentative D call TRBD1 (6 bases). This CDR3 is built from 15 residues. Germline V gives CDR1 LNHNV, CDR2 YYDKDF (reference sequence). The ends were cut back, 5 bases at V and 10 bases at J, with 18 bases in the middle. The CDR3 reads CATSGGGLRGSPLHF. The CDR3 DNA reads as TGTGCCACCAGCGGGGGCGGCCTTCGGGGCTCACCCCTCCACTTT.

Many counts were recorded for this clonotype. The chain combines TRBV2 with TRBJ2-7; D may match TRBD1 or TRBD2 (7 bases each). The CDR3 totals 15 residues. V lost 5 bases to trimming and J lost 6 bases, with 20 bases between them. The germline V gene encodes CDR1 SNHLY and CDR2 FYNNEI. The DNA for the CDR3 is TGTGCCAGCAGTCGGACACGACAGGGAGGGGGCGAGCAGTACTTC. It yields the protein CASSRTRQGGGEQYF.

The sample holds many counts of this clonotype. V usage is TRBV4-1 and J usage is TRBJ2-7, with D possibly being TRBD1 (6 bases). Germline V gene lookup returns CDR1 MGHRA and CDR2 YSYEKL. The CDR3 is 14 residues long. V was shortened by 4 bases and J by 3 bases, with 13 bases between the two germline ends. CDR3 region: CASSPEHRVYEQYF. The CDR3 DNA reads as TGCGCCAGCAGCCCCGAGCACAGGGTCTACGAGCAGTACTTC.

The rearrangement uses TRBV25-1 and TRBJ1-5; 9 positions agree with TRBD1. The CDR3 is 16 amino acids. Losses at the gene ends were 5 bases for V and 2 bases for J; bases not matched to a gene: 7. CDR1 is MGHDK and CDR2 is SYGVNS in the germline V gene. The CDR3 loop is CASSRQGTGRNQPQHF. The CDR3 nucleotides are TGTGCCAGCAGTCGACAAGGGACAGGGCGCAATCAGCCCCAGCATTTT.

The chain recombines TRBV2 with TRBJ1-3, with D possibly matching TRBD1 (5 bases). This CDR3 contains 15 residues. V lost 2 bases to trimming and J lost 4 bases, with 12 bases between them. Per the germline V gene, CDR1 is SNHLY and CDR2 is FYNNEI. CDR3 amino acids: CASSEIGGSGNTIYF. The DNA of the CDR3 is TGTGCCAGCAGTGAAATTGGGGGATCCGGAAACACCATATATTTT.

The chain combines TRBV7-9 with TRBJ2-5; 9 nucleotides line up with TRBD2. Trimming removed 5 bases from V and 2 bases from J; junction bases left unmatched: 9. This CDR3 has 16 residues. Germline V gene sequence: CDR1 SEHNR, CDR2 FQNEAQ (reference sequence). CDR3 bases: TGTGCCAGCAGCCCAAGACTAGCGGAGCTACAAGAGACCCAGTACTTC. The encoded protein is CASSPRLAELQETQYF.

The chain is built from TRBV12-3 or TRBV12-4 and TRBJ1-2; D ambiguous. The germline V and J ends were trimmed by 6 bases and 4 bases, with 9 bases remaining between them. The CDR3 runs 12 residues. The CDR3 region has the DNA TGTGCCAGCAGCCGACTGGGCTATGGCTACACCTTC. Amino acids: CASSRLGYGYTF.

The V call is TRBV7-8, the J call TRBJ2-7; D is undetermined. This CDR3 has 11 residues. Germline V gene lookup returns CDR1 SGHVS and CDR2 FQNEAQ. Trimming shortened V by 4 bases and J by 5 bases, and 6 bases separated the two germline ends. The CDR3: CASSYFNEQYF. The DNA for the CDR3 is TGTGCCAGCAGCTACTTCAACGAGCAGTACTTC.

The gene calls are TRBV2 and TRBJ2-7; no clear D gene. Trimming removed 3 bases from V and 0 bases from J, with 6 bases in between. The germline CDR1 and CDR2 sequences are SNHLY and FYNNEI. This CDR3 is 13 amino acids long. The CDR3 region is CASSEWYSYEQYF. Written as DNA, the CDR3 is TGTGCCAGCAGTGAGTGGTACTCCTACGAGCAGTACTTC.

The CDR3: CSANDSPGLSYNEQFF. The DNA of the CDR3 is TGCAGTGCTAACGATTCCCCGGGACTGTCCTACAATGAGCAGTTCTTC. V gene TRBV20-1 combines with J gene TRBJ2-1; possibly TRBD2 for D (6 bases). The germline gives CDR1 DFQATT, CDR2 SNEGSKA (reference sequence). This CDR3 spans 16 amino acids. V lost 4 bases and J lost 1, with 17 bases in between.

The rearrangement joins TRBV19 to TRBJ1-1, with D hard to call. With 10 bases removed from V and 1 base from J, the gap between germline ends came to 7 bases. Germline V gives CDR1 LNHDA, CDR2 SQIVND (reference sequence). This CDR3 contains 11 residues. The CDR3 sequence: CATHGNTEAFF. The CDR3 nucleotides are TGTGCCACTCATGGGAACACTGAAGCTTTCTTT.

The V call is TRBV2, the J call TRBJ1-2, with 11 bases fitting TRBD1. CDR1 and CDR2 (germline): SNHLY, FYNNEI. The ends lost 4 bases at V and 8 bases at J; junction bases unmatched: 3. The CDR3 runs to 13 residues. CDR3: CASSVRTGGGYTF. The CDR3 DNA reads as TGTGCCAGCAGTGTACGGACAGGGGGCGGCTACACCTTC. The full variable domain, in which reference TRBV2 and TRBJ1-2 provide the parts outside the CDR3, is EPEVTQTPSHQVTQMGQEVILRCVPISNHLYFYWYRQILGQKVEFLVSFYNNEISEKSEIFDDQFSVERPDGSNFTLKIRSTKLEDSAMYFCASSVRTGGGYTFGSGTRLTVV.

The chain links TRBV20-1 to TRBJ2-7; D assignment may be TRBD1 or TRBD2 (7 bases each). Germline V gene lookup returns CDR1 DFQATT and CDR2 SNEGSKA (reference sequence). V lost 6 bases and J 0 bases, leaving 12 bases between the germline ends. The CDR3 runs to 13 residues. CDR3 nucleotides: TGCAGTGCCCAGGGGGGGGACTCCTACGAGCAGTACTTC. Amino acids: CSAQGGDSYEQYF.

As concerns this clonotype: One end of the junction varies from germline; a read error may be responsible. The J gene is TRBJ1-6, the V gene TRBV14; D is unclear. CDR1 is SGHDN, CDR2 FVKESK, per germline. The CDR3 covers 15 residues. Here the CDR3 reads CAGSQEMGFGPPLHF. CDR3 in DNA: TGTGCCGGCAGCCAGGAGATGGGGTTCGGCCCACCCCTCCACTTT.

The chain links TRBV24-1 to TRBJ2-5, with 7 positions matching TRBD1. The CDR3 runs 15 residues. V was pared by 4 bases and J by 3 bases, with 7 bases of the junction left unmatched. The germline gives CDR1 KGHDR, CDR2 SFDVKD. DNA for the CDR3: TGTGCCACCAGTGACCCTACAGACAGGGAAGAGACCCAGTACTTC. This sequence encodes CATSDPTDREETQYF.